The clone carrying this T cell receptor (beta chain) was detected a few times. No antigen is known for it. TCRdb ran MiXCR on the 5' RACE reads and lists one entry per CDR3 protein. The sample gives under 250,000 distinct CDR3 sequences, 6.9% of which show up once; approximately 0.85% is in the top ten. The data are from a study of T cells after yellow fever vaccination. Findings and limits, study-wide: Contaminating bulk clonotypes could be abundant in FACS-sorted repertoires. Peaking faster, on day 5 versus 15, the secondary response was nonetheless weaker.

The length of the CDR3 is 14 residues. The V gene lost 4 bases and the J gene lost 0 bases, with 12 bases spanning the gap. From germline, CDR1 is DFQATT and CDR2 SNEGSKA (reference sequence). The receptor was derived from a man younger than 40 who received the YFV17D yellow fever vaccine. J is TRBJ1-1 and V is TRBV20-1, with unresolved D. The specimen was CD4+ T cells sorted from PBMCs, collected 15 days after the yellow fever booster vaccination. The CDR3 nucleotides read TGCAGTGCTACTGGACTGCCGGTGAACACTGAAGCTTTCTTT. Its translation: CSATGLPVNTEAFF.